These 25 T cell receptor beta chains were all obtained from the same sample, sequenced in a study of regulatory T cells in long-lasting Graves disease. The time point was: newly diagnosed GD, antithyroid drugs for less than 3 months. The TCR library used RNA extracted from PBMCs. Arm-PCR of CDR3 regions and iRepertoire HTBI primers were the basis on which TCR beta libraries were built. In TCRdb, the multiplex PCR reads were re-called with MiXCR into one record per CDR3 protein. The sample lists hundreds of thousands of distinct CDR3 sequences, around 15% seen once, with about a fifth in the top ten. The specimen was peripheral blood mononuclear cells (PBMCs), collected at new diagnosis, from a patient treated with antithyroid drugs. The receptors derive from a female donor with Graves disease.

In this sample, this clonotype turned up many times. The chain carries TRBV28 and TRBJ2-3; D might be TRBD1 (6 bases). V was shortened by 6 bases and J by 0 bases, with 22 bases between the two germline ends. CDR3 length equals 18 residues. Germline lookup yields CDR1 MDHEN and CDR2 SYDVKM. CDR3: CASSSDSLLRSSTDTQYF. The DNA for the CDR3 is TGTGCCAGCAGCTCGGACAGTCTTTTGCGCTCTAGCACAGATACGCAGTATTTT.

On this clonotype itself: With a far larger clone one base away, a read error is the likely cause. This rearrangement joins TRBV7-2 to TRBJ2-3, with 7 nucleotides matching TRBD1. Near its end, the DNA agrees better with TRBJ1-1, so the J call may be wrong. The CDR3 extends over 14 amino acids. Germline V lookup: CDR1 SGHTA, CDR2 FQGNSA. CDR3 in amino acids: CACSSEGATVVAFF. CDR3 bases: TGTGCCTGCAGTTCTGAGGGGGCGACAGTTGTTGCTTTCTTT.

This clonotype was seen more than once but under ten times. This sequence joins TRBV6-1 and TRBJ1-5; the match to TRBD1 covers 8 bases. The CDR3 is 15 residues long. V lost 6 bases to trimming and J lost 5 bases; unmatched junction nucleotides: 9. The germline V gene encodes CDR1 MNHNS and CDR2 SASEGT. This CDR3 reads CASSAPGQEYQPQHF. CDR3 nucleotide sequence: TGTGCCAGCAGCGCACCGGGACAGGAATATCAGCCCCAGCATTTT.

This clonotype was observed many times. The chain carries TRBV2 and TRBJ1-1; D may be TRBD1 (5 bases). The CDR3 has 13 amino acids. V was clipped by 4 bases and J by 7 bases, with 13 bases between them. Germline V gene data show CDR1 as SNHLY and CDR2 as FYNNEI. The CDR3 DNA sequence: TGTGCCAGCAGTGGTCCAGACAGCCGTGAAGCTTTCTTT. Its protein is CASSGPDSREAFF.

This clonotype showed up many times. CDR3: CASRPQGNYGYTF. In nucleotides, the CDR3 is TGTGCCAGCAGACCACAGGGCAACTATGGCTACACCTTC. The J gene is TRBJ1-2, the V gene TRBV12-3 or TRBV12-4, with D maybe TRBD1 (6 bases). The germline V and J ends were trimmed by 6 bases and 2 bases, with 10 bases remaining between them. This CDR3 has 13 residues.

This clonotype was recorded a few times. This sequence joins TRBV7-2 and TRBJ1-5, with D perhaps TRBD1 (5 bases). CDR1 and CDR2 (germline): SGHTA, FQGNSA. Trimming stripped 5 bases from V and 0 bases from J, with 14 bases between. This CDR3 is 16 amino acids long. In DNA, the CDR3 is TGTGCCAGCAGCGTCCGGGACGCAACTAGCAATCAGCCCCAGCATTTT. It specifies CASSVRDATSNQPQHF.

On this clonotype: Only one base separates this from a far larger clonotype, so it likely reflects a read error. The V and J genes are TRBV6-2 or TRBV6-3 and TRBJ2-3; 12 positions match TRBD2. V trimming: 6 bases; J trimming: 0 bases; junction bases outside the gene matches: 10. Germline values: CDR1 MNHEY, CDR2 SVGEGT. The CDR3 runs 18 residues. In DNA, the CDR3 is TGTGCCAGCAGCGGGAAGTCTAGCGGGAGGGGAAGCACAGATACGCAGTATTTT. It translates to CASSGKSSGRGSTDTQYF.

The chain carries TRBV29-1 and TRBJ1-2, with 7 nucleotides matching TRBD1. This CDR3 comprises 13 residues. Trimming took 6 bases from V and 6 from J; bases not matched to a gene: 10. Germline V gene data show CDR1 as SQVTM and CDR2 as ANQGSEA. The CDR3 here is CSVGRQGGDGYTF. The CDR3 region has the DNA TGCAGCGTGGGGAGACAGGGAGGGGATGGCTACACCTTC.

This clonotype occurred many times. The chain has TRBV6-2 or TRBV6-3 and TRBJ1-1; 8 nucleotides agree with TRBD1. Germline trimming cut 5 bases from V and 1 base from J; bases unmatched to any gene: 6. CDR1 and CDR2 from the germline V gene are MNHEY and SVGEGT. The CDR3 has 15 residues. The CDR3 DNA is TGTGCCAGCAGTGAGACGGACAGGGCGAACACTGAAGCTTTCTTT. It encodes CASSETDRANTEAFF.

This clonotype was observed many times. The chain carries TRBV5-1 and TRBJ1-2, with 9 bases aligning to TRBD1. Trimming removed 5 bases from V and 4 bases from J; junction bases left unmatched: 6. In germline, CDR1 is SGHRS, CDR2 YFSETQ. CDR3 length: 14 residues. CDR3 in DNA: TGCGCCAGCAGGCTCGGACAGGGGACCTATGGCTACACCTTC. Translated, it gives CASRLGQGTYGYTF.

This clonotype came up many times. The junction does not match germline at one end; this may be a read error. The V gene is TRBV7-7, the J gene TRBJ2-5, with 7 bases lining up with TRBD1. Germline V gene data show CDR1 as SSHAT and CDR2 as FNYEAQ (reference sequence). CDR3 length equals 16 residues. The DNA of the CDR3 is TGTGCTAGCAGCTTAGCCGACTACAGGGGCGGAGAGACCCAGTACTTC. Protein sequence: CASSLADYRGGETQYF.

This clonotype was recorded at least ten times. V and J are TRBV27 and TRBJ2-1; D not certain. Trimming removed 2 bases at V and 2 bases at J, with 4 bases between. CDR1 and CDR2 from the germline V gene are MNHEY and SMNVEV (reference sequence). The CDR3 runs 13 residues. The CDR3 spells CASSLEPYNEQFF. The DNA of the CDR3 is TGTGCCAGCAGTTTAGAGCCCTACAATGAGCAGTTCTTC.

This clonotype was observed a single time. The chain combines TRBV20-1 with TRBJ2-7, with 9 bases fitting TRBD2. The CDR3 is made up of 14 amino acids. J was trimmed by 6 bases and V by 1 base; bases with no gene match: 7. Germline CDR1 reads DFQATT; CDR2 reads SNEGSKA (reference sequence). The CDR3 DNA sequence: TGCAGTGCTAGAGGGGGTAGCGGGAGCCCCGAGCAGTACTTC. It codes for CSARGGSGSPEQYF.

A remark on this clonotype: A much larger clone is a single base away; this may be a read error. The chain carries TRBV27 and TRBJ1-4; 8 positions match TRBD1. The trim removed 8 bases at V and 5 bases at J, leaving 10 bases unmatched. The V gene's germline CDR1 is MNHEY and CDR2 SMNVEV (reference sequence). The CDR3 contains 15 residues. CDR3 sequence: CASGPPGGANEKLFF. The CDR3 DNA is TGTGCCAGCGGTCCTCCAGGGGGCGCGAATGAAAAACTGTTTTTT.

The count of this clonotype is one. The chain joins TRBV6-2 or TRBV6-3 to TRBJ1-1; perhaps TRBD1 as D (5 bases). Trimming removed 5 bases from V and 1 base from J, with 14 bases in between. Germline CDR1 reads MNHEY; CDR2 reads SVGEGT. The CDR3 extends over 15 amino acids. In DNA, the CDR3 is TGTGCCAGCAGTCGACCGGGACTCCAGAACACTGAAGCTTTCTTT. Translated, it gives CASSRPGLQNTEAFF.

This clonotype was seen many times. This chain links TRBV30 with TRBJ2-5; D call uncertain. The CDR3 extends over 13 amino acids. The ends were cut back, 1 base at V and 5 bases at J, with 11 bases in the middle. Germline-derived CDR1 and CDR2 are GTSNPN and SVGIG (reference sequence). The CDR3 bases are TGTGCCTGGAGTGACGTGGACGGGGAGACCCAGTACTTC. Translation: CAWSDVDGETQYF.

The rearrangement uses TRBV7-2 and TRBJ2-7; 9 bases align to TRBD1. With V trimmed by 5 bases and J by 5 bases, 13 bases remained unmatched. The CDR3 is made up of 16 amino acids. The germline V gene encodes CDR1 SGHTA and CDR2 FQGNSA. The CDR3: CASSPPPDRGDHEQYF. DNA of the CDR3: TGTGCCAGCAGCCCCCCTCCGGACAGGGGAGACCACGAGCAGTACTTC.

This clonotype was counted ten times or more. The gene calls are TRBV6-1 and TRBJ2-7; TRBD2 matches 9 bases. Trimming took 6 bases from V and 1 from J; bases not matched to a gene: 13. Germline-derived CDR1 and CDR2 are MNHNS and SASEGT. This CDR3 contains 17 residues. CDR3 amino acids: CASSTMEREDSSYEQYF. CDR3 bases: TGTGCCAGCAGCACTATGGAGCGGGAGGATTCATCCTACGAGCAGTACTTC.

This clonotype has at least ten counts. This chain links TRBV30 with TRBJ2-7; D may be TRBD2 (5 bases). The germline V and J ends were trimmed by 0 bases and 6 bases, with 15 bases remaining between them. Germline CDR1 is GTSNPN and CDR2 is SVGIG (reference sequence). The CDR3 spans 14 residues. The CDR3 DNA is TGTGCCTGGAGTGTCCGGGGTATGTATCGCGAGCAGTACTTC. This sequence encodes CAWSVRGMYREQYF.

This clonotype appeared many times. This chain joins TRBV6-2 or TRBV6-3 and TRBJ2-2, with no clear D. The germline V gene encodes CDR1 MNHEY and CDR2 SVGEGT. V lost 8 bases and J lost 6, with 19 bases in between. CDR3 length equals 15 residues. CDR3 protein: CASLNRGRVSGELFF. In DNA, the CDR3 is TGTGCCAGCTTGAATAGAGGTCGGGTCTCCGGGGAGCTGTTTTTT.

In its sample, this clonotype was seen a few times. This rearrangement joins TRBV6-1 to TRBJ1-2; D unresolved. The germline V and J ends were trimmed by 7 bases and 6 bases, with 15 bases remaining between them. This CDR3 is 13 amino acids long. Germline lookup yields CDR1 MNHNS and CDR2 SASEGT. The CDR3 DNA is TGTGCCAGCAAAAAGGACGGGTACGATGGCTACACCTTC. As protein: CASKKDGYDGYTF.

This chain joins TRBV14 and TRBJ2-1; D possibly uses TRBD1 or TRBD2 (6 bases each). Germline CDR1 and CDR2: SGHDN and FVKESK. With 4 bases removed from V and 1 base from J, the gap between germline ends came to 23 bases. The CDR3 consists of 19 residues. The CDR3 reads CASSLTGRRVQESYNEQFF. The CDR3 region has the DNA TGTGCCAGCAGCCTAACAGGGAGGAGGGTTCAGGAATCCTACAATGAGCAGTTCTTC.

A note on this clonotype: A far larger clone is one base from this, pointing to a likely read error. The CDR3 sequence is CACSVDSGEAFF. The DNA for the CDR3 is TGTGCCTGCAGCGTAGACAGCGGTGAAGCTTTCTTT. The genes are TRBV7-2 and TRBJ1-1; tentative D call: TRBD1 (5 bases). The CDR3 is made up of 12 amino acids. Germline V lookup: CDR1 SGHTA, CDR2 FQGNSA. Full variable domain (rest looked up from reference TRBV7-2 and TRBJ1-1): GAGVSQSPSNKVTEKGKDVELRCDPISGHTALYWYRQSLGQGLEFLIYFQGNSAPDKSGLPSDRFSAERTGGSVSTLTIQRTQQEDSAVYLCACSVDSGEAFFGQGTRLTVV.

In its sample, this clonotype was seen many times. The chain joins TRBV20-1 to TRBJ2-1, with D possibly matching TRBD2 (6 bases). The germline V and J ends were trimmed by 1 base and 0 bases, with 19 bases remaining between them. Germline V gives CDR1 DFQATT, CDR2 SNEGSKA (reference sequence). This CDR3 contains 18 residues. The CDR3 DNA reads TGCAGTGCTAGAGGCCTGGAAAGGGGACTGAGCTCCTACAATGAGCAGTTCTTC. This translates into CSARGLERGLSSYNEQFF.

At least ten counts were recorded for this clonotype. CDR3 nucleotides: TGTGCCATCAGGGGCCTTAGCGGGGGAGGAGGTACAGATACGCAGTATTTT. Its protein product is CAIRGLSGGGGTDTQYF. The V and J genes are TRBV10-3 and TRBJ2-3; 9 positions match TRBD2. V lost 6 bases to trimming and J lost 3 bases; unmatched junction nucleotides: 13. This CDR3 has 17 residues. The germline gives CDR1 ENHRY, CDR2 SYGVKD.